These 7 T cell receptor beta chains were sequenced from one sample in a study of metastatic and nonmetastatic thyroid tumors. Patients underwent thyroid surgery, and none had received any treatment before it. Through MiXCR, TCRdb re-clonotyped the PCR reads. In the table there are 46,000 or so clones, approximately 15% of which are singletons. Specimen: blood. The source is a female donor with papillary thyroid cancer or a benign thyroid nodule (not recorded which). Some clones in this sample may be carry-over from other donors' samples.

At least ten counts were recorded for this clone. DNA for the CDR3: TGCAGTGCCCCCCCCACCGGGAGAACAGATACGCAGTATTTT. Its protein is CSAPPTGRTDTQYF. The chain couples TRBV20-1 to TRBJ2-3, with TRBD2 as a possible D gene (6 bases). This CDR3 is built from 14 residues. The V and J ends lost 6 bases and 3 bases respectively, with 16 bases between them. The V gene's germline CDR1 is DFQATT and CDR2 SNEGSKA (reference sequence).

This clone was observed many times. The junction differs from germline at one of its ends, possibly a read error. The J gene is TRBJ2-7, the V gene TRBV19; D tentatively reads TRBD1 or TRBD2 (7 bases each). This CDR3 contains 13 residues. Germline CDR1 is LNHDA and CDR2 is SQIVND (reference sequence). The CDR3: CASSRTGDYAQYF. The CDR3 nucleotides read TGTGCCAGTAGTCGCACAGGGGACTACGCGCAGTACTTC. Full variable domain (remainder filled in from reference TRBV19 and TRBJ2-7): DGGITQSPKYLFRKEGQNVTLSCEQNLNHDAMYWYRQDPGQGLRLIYYSQIVNDFQKGDIAEGYSVSREKKESFPLTVTSAQKNPTAFYLCASSRTGDYAQYFGPGTRLTVT.

This chain uses TRBV7-9 with TRBJ2-5; the D gene is possibly TRBD2 (7 bases). The CDR3 has 14 amino acids. V was cut by 3 bases and J by 6 bases, with 14 bases left in between. Germline CDR1 is SEHNR and CDR2 is FQNEAQ (reference sequence). The CDR3 nucleotides read TGTGCCAGCAGCTTTTCGGGGGGCGAGAAGACCCAGTACTTC. The encoded protein is CASSFSGGEKTQYF.

This clone appeared many times. The chain uses TRBV5-1 and TRBJ2-7; perhaps TRBD2 as D (5 bases). Germline lookup yields CDR1 SGHRS and CDR2 YFSETQ. This CDR3 has 15 residues. The V end was cut by 0 bases, the J end by 6 bases, with 16 bases between. The CDR3 bases are TGCGCCAGCAGCTTGGCCCTAGGAGGAGTCGCCGAGCAGTACTTC. Residues: CASSLALGGVAEQYF.

As regards this clone: No conserved phenylalanine or tryptophan is present at the end of the CDR3, so a read error is the likely explanation. The V call is TRBV6-1, the J call TRBJ1-1; a weak D match, TRBD1 (6 bases). Germline CDR1 MNHNS, CDR2 SASEGT. The CDR3 consists of 14 residues. The chain's CDR3 is CDSSWTDAVTEAFL. The CDR3 nucleotides read TGTGACAGCAGCTGGACAGACGCCGTGACTGAAGCTTTCCTT.

This clone was seen many times. The genes are TRBV2 and TRBJ2-7, with 11 bases aligning to TRBD2. The germline gives CDR1 SNHLY, CDR2 FYNNEI. V lost 5 bases, J lost 5 bases, and 2 bases stayed unmatched. The CDR3 runs 13 residues. CDR3 loop: CASSPGLADEQYF. For the CDR3, the DNA is TGTGCCAGCAGTCCGGGACTAGCGGACGAGCAGTACTTC.

This clone has a count of ten or more. The chain combines TRBV6-4 with TRBJ2-3; perhaps TRBD1 as D (6 bases). Germline V gives CDR1 MRHNA, CDR2 SNTAGT. The V end lost 6 bases, the J end lost 0 bases, and 10 bases lay between the germline ends. The CDR3 has 14 residues. The chain's CDR3 is CASSQGSSTDTQYF. In nucleotides, the CDR3 is TGTGCCAGCAGCCAGGGGTCTAGCACAGATACGCAGTATTTT.